Shown below are 19 T cell receptor beta chains from a single sample sequenced in a study of cytomegalovirus exposure and HLA in healthy donors. With 60 Vbeta and 13 Jbeta primers, the PCR was carried out. Clones were read by immunoSEQ multiplex PCR, and TCRdb kept only the in-frame ones, dropping some. The sample lists over 150,000 clones; more than 65% were seen once. Source material: PBMCs. Receptors originate from a woman aged 40-49 years in good health and CMV-seropositive.

The rearrangement links TRBV2 to TRBJ2-3; 11 bases fit TRBD1. The CDR3 contains 14 residues. Trimming at V came to 11 bases and at J to 5 bases, leaving 9 bases not matched to a gene. The germline V gene has CDR1 SNHLY and CDR2 FYNNEI. For the CDR3, the DNA is TGTGCCTCCGCGGGACAGGGGGAAGGAGATACGCAGTATTTT. Translating gives CASAGQGEGDTQYF.

As to this clone: At the DNA level, this CDR3 is encoded by other sequences in the same sample as well. The chain uses TRBV7-2 and TRBJ2-3; D is possibly TRBD1 (5 bases). The germline V gene encodes CDR1 SGHTA and CDR2 FQGNSA. V dropped 5 bases and J dropped 0 bases, with 9 bases sitting between them. The CDR3 covers 14 residues. The CDR3 reads CASSPGHSTDTQYF. DNA for the CDR3: TGTGCCAGCAGCCCCGGACACAGCACAGATACGCAGTATTTT.

Only a few counts were recorded for this clone. The CDR3 nucleotides are TGTGCCAGCAGCTTACGACAGGAGAATGAAAAACTGTTTTTT. The encoded protein is CASSLRQENEKLFF. The V gene is TRBV7-9, the J gene TRBJ1-4; maybe TRBD1 (6 bases). Germline V CDR1 and CDR2: SEHNR, FQNEAQ (reference sequence). This CDR3 is 14 amino acids long. The V end lost 2 bases, the J end lost 5 bases, and 9 bases lay between the germline ends.

This chain links TRBV6-1 with TRBJ1-2; a possible D gene is TRBD1 (6 bases). V gave up 2 bases and J gave up 6 bases, with 13 bases separating them. Germline V lookup: CDR1 MNHNS, CDR2 SASEGT. The CDR3 spans 14 residues. CDR3 residues: CASSEKVPGDGYTF. In nucleotides, the CDR3 is TGTGCCAGCAGTGAAAAGGTACCAGGGGATGGCTACACCTTC.

The sample holds a few counts of this clone. J is TRBJ2-7 and V is TRBV11-2, with 7 bases fitting TRBD1. Unmatched junction bases numbered 2, after V lost 5 bases and J lost 1 base. The CDR3 extends over 13 amino acids. Per germline, CDR1 SGHAT and CDR2 FQNNGV. CDR3 in DNA: TGTGCCAGCAGCCGGGACAGATCCTACGAGCAGTACTTC. It yields the protein CASSRDRSYEQYF.

This clone has a handful of counts. The V gene is TRBV7-2, the J gene TRBJ2-4; the D gene is possibly TRBD1 (6 bases). From germline, CDR1 is SGHTA and CDR2 FQGNSA. The CDR3 extends over 15 amino acids. Trimming pared 6 bases from V and 7 bases from J, leaving 19 bases between. CDR3 sequence reads: CASSNNRVGRNIQYF. DNA for the CDR3: TGTGCCAGCAGTAATAACAGGGTCGGTCGGAACATTCAGTACTTC.

The sample holds one count of this clone. A junction boundary mismatches the germline segment, possibly from a read error. The chain links TRBV5-1 to TRBJ2-1; D perhaps matches TRBD1 (5 bases). The CDR3 runs to 12 residues. The V gene's germline CDR1 is SGHRS and CDR2 YFSETQ. In DNA, the CDR3 is TGCGCCAGCAGCTTGGACAGGATTGAGCAGCTCTTC. Residues: CASSLDRIEQLF.

The gene calls are TRBV7-9 and TRBJ2-5, with D possibly being TRBD1 (6 bases). The CDR3 has 19 residues. The germline CDR1 and CDR2 sequences are SEHNR and FQNEAQ (reference sequence). The V and J ends lost 2 bases and 0 bases respectively, with 22 bases between them. As DNA, the CDR3 is TGTGCCAGCAGCTTAATGGGGACAATGACTACTGGGAACCAAGAGACCCAGTACTTC. This encodes CASSLMGTMTTGNQETQYF.

This clone was seen a handful of times. The rearrangement uses TRBV5-6 and TRBJ2-7, with TRBD1 matching over 10 bases. This CDR3 is 14 amino acids long. J was trimmed by 6 bases and V by 4 bases; bases with no gene match: 7. Germline loops: CDR1 SGHDT, CDR2 YYEEEE. The CDR3 nucleotides read TGTGCCAGCAGCCCAGACAGGGGGCTTGGCGAGCAGTACTTC. The encoded protein is CASSPDRGLGEQYF.

V usage is TRBV2 and J usage is TRBJ2-3, with TRBD1 matching 8 bases. Per the germline V gene, CDR1 is SNHLY and CDR2 is FYNNEI. V lost 6 bases and J lost 3; bases outside the gene matches: 8. The CDR3 covers 15 residues. CDR3 nucleotide sequence: TGTGCCAGCAGACCCGACAGGGGAGATACAGATACGCAGTATTTT. Translation: CASRPDRGDTDTQYF.

The J gene is TRBJ1-5, the V gene TRBV21-1; whether TRBD1, the table's D call, matches the DNA was not checked. TRBV21-1 is flagged as a pseudogene. The CDR3 consists of 23 residues. CDR3 protein: CASSKGSGDRPTTTRYSNQPQHF. DNA for the CDR3: TGTGCCAGCAGCAAGGGGAGCGGGGACAGGCCAACAACGACCCGATATAGCAATCAGCCCCAGCATTTT.

The gene calls are TRBV29-1 and TRBJ2-7, with 7 nucleotides matching TRBD1. The CDR3 runs 13 residues. The V gene's germline CDR1 is SQVTM and CDR2 ANQGSEA. V lost 4 bases and J lost 3; bases outside the gene matches: 6. CDR3 in amino acids: CSVGQGFSYEQYF. As DNA, the CDR3 is TGCAGCGTTGGACAGGGCTTTAGCTACGAGCAGTACTTC.

J is TRBJ1-2 and V is TRBV28; TRBD1 matches 8 bases. Germline V gene sequence: CDR1 MDHEN, CDR2 SYDVKM. After removal of 3 bases from V and 7 bases from J, the junction contained 4 bases not matched to a gene. This CDR3 is 13 amino acids long. The CDR3 here is CASSFSGTGGYTF. The CDR3 DNA is TGTGCCAGCAGTTTTTCGGGGACAGGTGGCTACACCTTC.

The genes are TRBV18 and TRBJ1-1, with 8 bases that match TRBD1. This CDR3 is built from 15 residues. Germline V lookup: CDR1 KGHSH, CDR2 LQKENI. V trimming: 3 bases; J trimming: 5 bases; junction bases outside the gene matches: 8. CDR3 sequence: CASSPTEDRETEAFF. The CDR3 region has the DNA TGTGCCAGCTCACCCACTGAGGACAGGGAAACTGAAGCTTTCTTT.

The gene calls are TRBV5-1 and TRBJ2-1; 7 nucleotides align to TRBD1. CDR3 size: 12 residues. Germline trimming cut 4 bases from V and 9 bases from J; bases unmatched to any gene: 4. In germline, CDR1 is SGHRS, CDR2 YFSETQ. Written as DNA, the CDR3 is TGCGCCAGCAGCAGACAGGGCGGTGAGCAGTTCTTC. Protein: CASSRQGGEQFF.

The chain has TRBV14 and TRBJ2-6; TRBD1 agrees at 7 bases. Germline V gene sequence: CDR1 SGHDN, CDR2 FVKESK. The CDR3 sequence is 19 residues long. The ends lost 3 bases at V and 2 bases at J; junction bases unmatched: 13. CDR3 nucleotides: TGTGCCAGCAGCCAGCCCGGGACAGCGGCAGGTGCTGGGGCCAACGTCCTGACTTTC. It codes for CASSQPGTAAGAGANVLTF.

This chain connects TRBV2 to TRBJ2-5, with 7 bases matching TRBD1. The CDR3 extends over 14 amino acids. The V gene end was trimmed by 6 bases and the J gene end by 1 base; junction bases not matched to a gene: 5. Germline lookup yields CDR1 SNHLY and CDR2 FYNNEI. CDR3 residues: CASRSRDSQETQYF. CDR3 DNA sequence: TGTGCCAGCAGATCCCGGGACAGCCAAGAGACCCAGTACTTC.

V usage is TRBV7-6 and J usage is TRBJ2-7, with 7 bases matching TRBD2. The germline V gene has CDR1 SGHVS and CDR2 FNYEAQ. This CDR3 region has 16 residues. Trimming at V came to 2 bases and at J to 1 base, leaving 8 bases not matched to a gene. The CDR3 DNA reads as TGTGCCAGCAGCTTATGGGGGGGAGCGGGTTCCTACGAGCAGTACTTC. It is translated as CASSLWGGAGSYEQYF.

V usage is TRBV7-3 and J usage is TRBJ1-1; D may be TRBD1 (5 bases). This CDR3 has 16 residues. Trimming stripped 0 bases from V and 2 bases from J, with 13 bases between. Germline V gene lookup returns CDR1 SGHTA and CDR2 FQGTGA. The CDR3 coding sequence is TGTGCCAGCAGCTTAACGTTTTCAGGGCTCAACACTGAAGCTTTCTTT. This codes for CASSLTFSGLNTEAFF. Full variable domain (outside the CDR3, taken from reference TRBV7-3 and TRBJ1-1): GAGVSQTPSNKVTEKGKYVELRCDPISGHTALYWYRQSLGQGPEFLIYFQGTGAADDSGLPNDRFFAVRPEGSVSTLKIQRTERGDSAVYLCASSLTFSGLNTEAFFGQGTRLTVV.